Listed below are T cell receptor beta chains from one sample, sequenced in a study of Graves' ophthalmopathy and Graves' hyperthyroidism. TCRdb redid the calling of the multiplex PCR reads with MiXCR, one entry per CDR3 protein. This table has 350,000 to 400,000 distinct CDR3 sequences, around 18% appearing once. The sequenced material came from peripheral blood. Every receptor here comes from a woman younger than 35 with Graves' ophthalmopathy. Both conserved end residues are part of each CDR3. Each record gives: V gene, D gene, J gene, CDR3 protein. D genes are given only for firm matches.

V: TRBV12-3/TRBV12-4
D: NA
J: TRBJ2-7
CDR3: CASSFLAFDEQYF

V: TRBV29-1
D: TRBD2
J: TRBJ2-7
CDR3: CSVEDPGLAGGLAYEQYF

V: TRBV6-1
D: TRBD1
J: TRBJ1-1
CDR3: CASSPYRGVLAEAFF

V: TRBV6-5
D: NA
J: TRBJ1-1
CDR3: CASSWAGRTEAFF

V: TRBV6-1
D: NA
J: TRBJ2-5
CDR3: CASKIGQLQETQYF

V: TRBV28
D: TRBD2
J: TRBJ2-5
CDR3: CASSLRDLGLAPNKETQYF

V: TRBV29-1
D: TRBD1
J: TRBJ2-2
CDR3: CSVWDRGTGELFF

V: TRBV27
D: NA
J: TRBJ2-7
CDR3: CASKEGEQYF

V: TRBV6-2/TRBV6-3
D: NA
J: TRBJ1-1
CDR3: CASSYGARAFF

V: TRBV6-1
D: NA
J: TRBJ1-2
CDR3: CASRGGYYGYTF

V: TRBV12-3/TRBV12-4
D: NA
J: TRBJ2-2
CDR3: CASSSPEGELFF

V: TRBV7-2
D: TRBD2
J: TRBJ2-5
CDR3: CASSLLGGLAEETQYF

V: TRBV19
D: NA
J: TRBJ1-2
CDR3: CASSFSQGGGYGYTF

V: TRBV29-1
D: TRBD1
J: TRBJ2-7
CDR3: CSVERGTGSGEQYF

V: TRBV3-1
D: NA
J: TRBJ2-7
CDR3: CASSQATLREQYF

V: TRBV19
D: NA
J: TRBJ1-1
CDR3: CASSIKGNTEAFF

V: TRBV7-2
D: NA
J: TRBJ2-5
CDR3: CASSSLSRSTQYF

V: TRBV6-1
D: NA
J: TRBJ1-1
CDR3: CASSLQRNTEAFF

V: TRBV28
D: NA
J: TRBJ1-5
CDR3: CASGLGSAQPQHF

V: TRBV19
D: NA
J: TRBJ1-1
CDR3: CASSIGRVNTEAFF

V: TRBV4-2
D: TRBD2
J: TRBJ2-2
CDR3: CASSGGTSGTANTGELFF

V: TRBV28
D: NA
J: TRBJ2-5
CDR3: CASSLAGTQYF

V: TRBV7-2
D: TRBD1
J: TRBJ1-1
CDR3: CASSLVDRRNTEAFF

V: TRBV28
D: NA
J: TRBJ1-1
CDR3: CASTNRESVNTEAFF

V: TRBV7-3
D: NA
J: TRBJ1-1
CDR3: CASSLPGRAAFF

V: TRBV6-2/TRBV6-3
D: TRBD1
J: TRBJ1-5
CDR3: CASSESTGNSNQPQHF

V: TRBV11-2
D: NA
J: TRBJ2-4
CDR3: CASSPRPGTAGAKNIQYF

V: TRBV12-3/TRBV12-4
D: NA
J: TRBJ2-5
CDR3: CASRPWGSQETQYF

V: TRBV6-2/TRBV6-3
D: NA
J: TRBJ2-2
CDR3: CASSNGLFTGELFF

V: TRBV11-2
D: TRBD2
J: TRBJ2-7
CDR3: CASRRLASYEQYF

V: TRBV6-2/TRBV6-3
D: NA
J: TRBJ2-5
CDR3: CASSYLLNQETQYF

V: TRBV7-2
D: NA
J: TRBJ1-2
CDR3: CASRHQLNYGYTF

V: TRBV19
D: NA
J: TRBJ1-1
CDR3: CASRRGNMNTEAFF

V: TRBV12-5
D: NA
J: TRBJ2-5
CDR3: CASGLYQETQYF

V: TRBV30
D: NA
J: TRBJ2-7
CDR3: CAWSGQFAYEQYF

V: TRBV6-1
D: TRBD1
J: TRBJ2-7
CDR3: CASSPQGTGYEQYF

V: TRBV5-6
D: TRBD2
J: TRBJ2-7
CDR3: CASSLAGASGPYEQYF

V: TRBV27
D: NA
J: TRBJ1-6
CDR3: CASKGAGVVGSPLHF